The source of this TCR beta chain is a study of CD8 T cells in ankylosing spondylitis. Per germline, CDR1 SGHTA and CDR2 FQGNSA. Trimming removed 1 base from V and 1 base from J, with 9 bases in between. The CDR3 totals 15 residues. A word on this clonotype: Its specificity is not known.

Quantitative 5'-RACE was performed with molecular barcodes, and it yielded the TCR beta libraries. From the 5' RACE reads, TCRdb called clonotypes with MiXCR, one entry per CDR3 protein. Of some 800,000 distinct CDR3 sequences listed, 10% to 15% are singletons. General study points: Significant enrichment of disease-linked clones was reportedly seen in matched ankylosing spondylitis synovial fluid. Researchers report that disease-linked clones proved CD8+ and relatively rare in peripheral blood. Seven to nine highly homologous variants made up a TCR beta motif that seemed to typify ankylosing spondylitis blood.

Source material: blood, either unsorted or a sorted T cell fraction (not recorded which). The chain is built from TRBV7-2 and TRBJ2-3, with unresolved D. This receptor was identified in a male donor with ankylosing spondylitis. The DNA for the CDR3 is TGTGCCAGCAGCTTAGTGGGGATCGGCACAGATACGCAGTATTTT. Protein sequence: CASSLVGIGTDTQYF.